The 10 T cell receptor beta chains below come from one sample, sequenced in a study of cytomegalovirus exposure and HLA in healthy donors. With 60 Vbeta and 13 Jbeta primers, the PCR was carried out. The protocol was immunoSEQ multiplex PCR, while the TCRdb copy is restricted to in-frame clones and leaves out a portion. The profile shows 100,000 or so clones, 65% to 75% of them singletons. Sequenced sample: PBMCs. Source of these receptors: a man aged 25-45 years in good health and CMV-seronegative.

This chain links TRBV27 with TRBJ2-5; weak D call: TRBD2 (6 bases). Germline loops: CDR1 MNHEY, CDR2 SMNVEV (reference sequence). Trimming pared 5 bases from V and 2 bases from J, leaving 15 bases between. This CDR3 is 15 amino acids long. CDR3 nucleotides: TGTGCCAGCAGTCCGATCGGGGAGGTGCAAGAGACCCAGTACTTC. Amino acids: CASSPIGEVQETQYF.

The chain is built from TRBV27 and TRBJ1-2; maybe TRBD1 (6 bases). Germline-derived CDR1 and CDR2 are MNHEY and SMNVEV (reference sequence). The CDR3 loop spans 14 amino acids. V lost 5 bases to trimming and J lost 5 bases, with 15 bases between them. CDR3 residues: CASSPYRDKYGYTF. CDR3 coding DNA: TGTGCCAGCAGTCCGTACCGGGACAAGTATGGCTACACCTTC.

This clone was seen once. The chain is built from TRBV19 and TRBJ1-5, with D possibly TRBD1 on 6 matching bases. The germline V and J ends were trimmed by 6 bases and 1 base, with 10 bases remaining between them. The CDR3 runs 14 residues. Germline lookup yields CDR1 LNHDA and CDR2 SQIVND (reference sequence). CDR3 sequence reads: CASSPGHSNQPQHF. CDR3 coding DNA: TGTGCCAGTAGCCCGGGACACAGCAATCAGCCCCAGCATTTT.

This rearrangement joins TRBV10-3 to TRBJ2-5; 7 nucleotides align to TRBD2. CDR3 length equals 15 residues. The V gene's germline CDR1 is ENHRY and CDR2 SYGVKD. Trimming cost V 3 bases and J 3 bases; bases outside gene matches: 7. DNA for the CDR3: TGTGCCATCAGTGAAAATCATGGGGGGGAAGAGACCCAGTACTTC. Amino acids: CAISENHGGEETQYF.

The chain couples TRBV7-9 to TRBJ2-7; 8 bases align to TRBD1. There are 13 residues in the CDR3. Per germline, CDR1 SEHNR and CDR2 FQNEAQ (reference sequence). The ends lost 5 bases at V and 3 bases at J; junction bases unmatched: 3. Written as DNA, the CDR3 is TGTGCCAGCAGCCGTGACAGGGGCTACGAGCAGTACTTC. Its protein is CASSRDRGYEQYF.

This chain links TRBV7-9 with TRBJ2-5; TRBD2 agrees at 12 bases. The CDR3 runs 17 residues. The junction had 8 bases not matched to a gene; V was cut back by 3 bases and J by 3 bases. Germline CDR1 and CDR2: SEHNR and FQNEAQ (reference sequence). The CDR3 coding sequence is TGTGCCAGCAGCTTCTCTCCCTGGACTAGCGGGGAAGAGACCCAGTACTTC. Translating gives CASSFSPWTSGEETQYF. Looking up the rest from reference TRBV7-9 and TRBJ2-5 gives the full variable domain: DTGVSQNPRHKITKRGQNVTFRCDPISEHNRLYWYRQTLGQGPEFLTYFQNEAQLEKSRLLSDRFSAERPKGSFSTLEIQRTEQGDSAMYLCASSFSPWTSGEETQYFGPGTRLLVL.

The rearrangement links TRBV5-1 to TRBJ1-2; possibly TRBD1 for D (6 bases). Trimming removed 4 bases at V and 6 bases at J, with 16 bases between. This CDR3 comprises 14 residues. Germline values: CDR1 SGHRS, CDR2 YFSETQ. The CDR3 region has the DNA TGCGCCAGCAGCCCGCAGGGGCGAAGGGATGGCTACACCTTC. Protein product: CASSPQGRRDGYTF.

The chain couples TRBV28 to TRBJ2-7; D might be TRBD2 (5 bases). With 3 bases removed from V and 7 bases from J, the gap between germline ends came to 10 bases. The CDR3 contains 12 residues. CDR1 is MDHEN, CDR2 SYDVKM, per germline. DNA of the CDR3: TGTGCCAGCAGTTTGGGCGGGCGGGAGCAGTACTTC. Translated, it gives CASSLGGREQYF.

J is TRBJ1-2 and V is TRBV4-3; D is perhaps TRBD1 (6 bases). The germline CDR1 and CDR2 sequences are LGHNA and YSLEER. This CDR3 spans 13 amino acids. Trimming shortened V by 1 base and J by 6 bases, and 9 bases separated the two germline ends. CDR3 region: CASSQVGGDGYTF. The CDR3 DNA reads TGCGCCAGCAGCCAAGTTGGGGGCGATGGCTACACCTTC.

The rearrangement links TRBV14 to TRBJ1-6, with 8 nucleotides matching TRBD1. V lost 3 bases to trimming and J lost 7 bases; unmatched junction nucleotides: 14. The CDR3 extends over 18 amino acids. The germline CDR1 and CDR2 sequences are SGHDN and FVKESK. In DNA form, the CDR3 reads TGTGCCAGCAGCCAGATGCCAGTCGGACAGGGCTTCAATTCACCCCTCCACTTT. Protein: CASSQMPVGQGFNSPLHF. The full variable domain, its missing parts supplied by reference TRBV14 and TRBJ1-6, is EAGVTQFPSHSVIEKGQTVTLRCDPISGHDNLYWYRRVMGKEIKFLLHFVKESKQDESGMPNNRFLAERTGGTYSTLKVQPAELEDSGVYFCASSQMPVGQGFNSPLHFGNGTRLTVT.